This entry features one T cell receptor beta chain sequence. Its antigen is unknown. This sample stems from a study of neoadjuvant nivolumab and ipilimumab in lung cancer. Study context: The combination arm added day-1 ipilimumab 1 mg/kg to nivolumab 3 mg/kg on days 1, 15, 29. Study-wide results and limits: Resected tumors had greater TCR richness and clonality than uninvolved lung. Pretherapy blood TCR richness correlated positively with resected tumor richness. From pretherapy to surgery, tumor richness and clonality rose with dual therapy.

CDR3 length equals 17 residues. The germline CDR1 and CDR2 sequences are SGHNT and YYREEE (reference sequence). With V trimmed by 2 bases and J by 5 bases, 5 bases remained unmatched. TCRdb's table, derived via immunoSEQ multiplex PCR, lists solely in-frame clones and lacks some. This sample has tens of thousands of clones, with roughly 90% found just once. The TCR comes from an adult with non-small cell lung cancer. The genes are TRBV5-4 and TRBJ2-2; 14 bases match TRBD2. The sample was peripheral blood, taken after neoadjuvant nivolumab, alone or with ipilimumab, at or shortly before surgery. CDR3 nucleotide sequence: TGTGCCAGCAGCTTAGGACTAGCGGGAGGAATTACCGGGGAGCTGTTTTTT. Translation: CASSLGLAGGITGELFF.